The 20 T cell receptor beta chains listed next were all sequenced from one sample in a study of shared clonotypes between healthy human individuals. Measured with immunoSEQ multiplex PCR; TCRdb has only the in-frame clones, and not every one. The sample lists 950,000 to 1,300,000 clones, more than 65% occurring once. The source material was memory CD4+ T cells sorted from blood. The subset denotes: CD45RA-negative fraction. The receptors originated from a man aged 18 to 35 in good health.

This chain joins TRBV6-5 and TRBJ1-1; D perhaps matches TRBD1 (6 bases). In germline, CDR1 is MNHEY, CDR2 SVGAGI. The CDR3 runs to 14 residues. Trimming took 2 bases from V and 6 from J, leaving 13 bases between them. In DNA, the CDR3 is TGTGCCAGCAGTTACGGTGCGGGGGCGGCTGAAGCTTTCTTT. It is translated as CASSYGAGAAEAFF.

The chain uses TRBV7-2 and TRBJ2-5, with D maybe TRBD2 (5 bases). The CDR3 totals 11 residues. The V end lost 3 bases, the J end lost 7 bases, and 6 bases lay between the germline ends. In germline, CDR1 is SGHTA, CDR2 FQGNSA. Written as DNA, the CDR3 is TGTGCCAGCAGCTTTGAGGGGACCCAGTACTTC. Amino acids: CASSFEGTQYF.

The rearrangement links TRBV28 to TRBJ1-2; TRBD1 matches at 7 bases. CDR3 length: 13 amino acids. V was pared by 10 bases and J by 5 bases, with 10 bases of the junction left unmatched. Germline V gene sequence: CDR1 MDHEN, CDR2 SYDVKM. The CDR3 spells CATTPGQLYGYTF. In DNA form, the CDR3 reads TGTGCCACTACACCGGGACAGCTATATGGCTACACCTTC.

The count of this clone is one. The chain joins TRBV10-3 to TRBJ2-1, with 11 bases that match TRBD1. The CDR3 covers 16 residues. Germline values: CDR1 ENHRY, CDR2 SYGVKD. V shed 6 bases and J 5 bases; nucleotides not matched to a gene: 9. CDR3 in DNA: TGTGCCATCAGGGGTCCCGGGACAGGGGGAAACAATGAGCAGTTCTTC. As protein: CAIRGPGTGGNNEQFF.

The chain carries TRBV7-9 and TRBJ1-4; TRBD1 aligns across 7 bases. Unmatched junction bases numbered 11, after V lost 6 bases and J lost 7 bases. Germline V lookup: CDR1 SEHNR, CDR2 FQNEAQ (reference sequence). This CDR3 is 15 amino acids long. The CDR3 DNA reads as TGTGCCAGCAGTCCAAGACAGGGAGGGACTGAAAAACTGTTTTTT. This gives the protein CASSPRQGGTEKLFF.

The chain uses TRBV10-1 and TRBJ2-4; TRBD2 is a possible D gene (5 bases). Trimming pared 4 bases from V and 0 bases from J, leaving 13 bases between. Germline CDR1 WNHNN, CDR2 SYGVQD (reference sequence). This CDR3 region has 16 residues. CDR3 DNA sequence: TGCGCCAGCAGTGCCTCCGACGGGATAGCCAAAAACATTCAGTACTTC. Amino acid sequence: CASSASDGIAKNIQYF.

The chain couples TRBV30 to TRBJ1-6, with D perhaps TRBD1 (5 bases). Germline lookup yields CDR1 GTSNPN and CDR2 SVGIG (reference sequence). CDR3 length: 14 amino acids. Trimming stripped 8 bases from V and 5 bases from J, with 16 bases between. CDR3 loop: CAGGRGGHNSPLHF. The CDR3 DNA follows: TGTGCCGGGGGGAGAGGCGGACATAATTCACCCCTCCACTTT.

This clone is a singleton in its sample. The CDR3 is CAWSVGPGNQPQHF. The CDR3 DNA sequence: TGTGCCTGGAGTGTGGGGCCGGGGAATCAGCCCCAGCATTTT. V gene TRBV30 combines with J gene TRBJ1-5; tentatively, D is TRBD1 (5 bases). There are 14 residues in the CDR3. V was cut by 0 bases and J by 4 bases, with 10 bases left in between. Germline V gene sequence: CDR1 GTSNPN, CDR2 SVGIG (reference sequence). Full variable domain (missing parts from reference TRBV30 and TRBJ1-5): SQTIHQWPATLVQPVGSPLSLECTVEGTSNPNLYWYRQAAGRGLQLLFYSVGIGQISSEVPQNLSASRPQDRQFILSSKKLLLSDSGFYLCAWSVGPGNQPQHFGDGTRLSIL.

The sample holds one count of this clone. V usage is TRBV7-9 and J usage is TRBJ1-2; D not certain. The germline V gene has CDR1 SEHNR and CDR2 FQNEAQ (reference sequence). This CDR3 is 13 amino acids long. Trimming stripped 1 base from V and 2 bases from J, with 5 bases between. For the CDR3, the DNA is TGTGCCAGCAGCTTAGAGGGCAACTATGGCTACACCTTC. It yields the protein CASSLEGNYGYTF.

As concerns this clone: An end of the junction differs from the germline gene, which may be a read error. The chain uses TRBV7-7 and TRBJ2-3; D might be TRBD1 or TRBD2, each matching 5 bases. The CDR3 sequence is 13 residues long. In germline, CDR1 is SSHAT, CDR2 FNYEAQ (reference sequence). The DNA for the CDR3 is TGTGCTAGCAGCCTGGGACGGTTAGATACGCAGTATTTT. This gives the protein CASSLGRLDTQYF.

This clone was detected many times. V gene TRBV19 combines with J gene TRBJ1-5, with 10 bases identical to TRBD1. Trimming at V came to 7 bases and at J to 4 bases, leaving 7 bases not matched to a gene. Germline loops: CDR1 LNHDA, CDR2 SQIVND (reference sequence). The CDR3 loop spans 15 amino acids. CDR3 bases: TGTGCCAGTACCCCCAGGGGACAGGGGAATCAGCCCCAGCATTTT. Translation gives CASTPRGQGNQPQHF.

There are a few counts of this clone. V usage is TRBV29-1 and J usage is TRBJ1-2; TRBD1 agrees at 9 bases. CDR1 and CDR2 (germline): SQVTM, ANQGSEA. V shed 4 bases, J shed 4 bases, and the junction held 4 bases outside the gene matches. CDR3 length: 13 residues. As DNA, the CDR3 is TGCAGCGTTGGACAGGGGGTACCCTATGGCTACACCTTC. This encodes CSVGQGVPYGYTF.

CDR3 nucleotide sequence: TGTGCCAGCAGAAAGGACGGGAGCTCCTACGAGCAGTACTTC. Protein product: CASRKDGSSYEQYF. The V and J genes are TRBV5-5 and TRBJ2-7; TRBD2 is a possible D gene (6 bases). V shed 5 bases and J shed 0 bases, with 12 bases lying between them. This CDR3 is built from 14 residues. CDR1 SGHKS and CDR2 YYEKEE come from the germline V gene (reference sequence).

A few counts support this clone. J is TRBJ1-5 and V is TRBV28; D remains ambiguous. The CDR3 is made up of 13 amino acids. V was pared by 3 bases and J by 6 bases, with 9 bases between. Per germline, CDR1 MDHEN and CDR2 SYDVKM. Here the CDR3 DNA reads TGTGCCAGCAGTTTTCATGGAGTTCAGCCCCAGCATTTT. Protein sequence: CASSFHGVQPQHF.

This rearrangement joins TRBV15 to TRBJ2-7; 7 nucleotides agree with TRBD1. CDR1 is LNHNV, CDR2 YYDKDF, per germline (reference sequence). The CDR3 runs to 15 residues. V gave up 4 bases and J gave up 1 base; unmatched junction bases: 7. Here the CDR3 DNA reads TGTGCCACCAGCACAGGGGGAACTCGGTCCTACGAGCAGTACTTC. It specifies CATSTGGTRSYEQYF.

This chain links TRBV2 with TRBJ1-1; D possibly corresponds to TRBD1 (5 bases). Germline V gene lookup returns CDR1 SNHLY and CDR2 FYNNEI. CDR3 size: 11 residues. V was trimmed by 8 bases and J by 1 base, leaving 5 bases between them. The CDR3 DNA sequence: TGTGCCAGCGGGGCGAACACTGAAGCTTTCTTT. Translation: CASGANTEAFF.

This clone showed up just a few times. The chain combines TRBV14 with TRBJ2-1, with D possibly being TRBD2 (7 bases). Germline lookup yields CDR1 SGHDN and CDR2 FVKESK. V lost 6 bases and J lost 5, with 20 bases in between. CDR3 length equals 16 residues. As DNA, the CDR3 is TGTGCCAGCAGTCCCCGTAGTCGGGGGGCCGACAATGAGCAGTTCTTC. As protein: CASSPRSRGADNEQFF.

The chain joins TRBV11-2 to TRBJ2-2; perhaps TRBD2 as D (5 bases). This CDR3 is built from 14 residues. Germline values: CDR1 SGHAT, CDR2 FQNNGV. The germline V and J ends were trimmed by 1 base and 2 bases, with 5 bases remaining between them. For the CDR3, the DNA is TGTGCCAGCAGCTTAGGGACTAACACCGGGGAGCTGTTTTTT. This sequence encodes CASSLGTNTGELFF.

This clone was detected only once. V is TRBV9 and J is TRBJ2-1; TRBD1 matches 8 bases. V shed 0 bases and J 6 bases; nucleotides not matched to a gene: 8. The CDR3 has 16 amino acids. Looked up from germline, CDR1 is SGDLS and CDR2 is YYNGEE. The CDR3 loop is CASSVADRTGGNEQFF. The DNA of the CDR3 is TGTGCCAGCAGCGTAGCCGATAGAACAGGGGGCAATGAGCAGTTCTTC.

The rearrangement uses TRBV5-4 and TRBJ2-3, with no clear D. The CDR3 is 14 amino acids. CDR1 and CDR2 (germline): SGHNT, YYREEE (reference sequence). Deletions cut 3 bases from V and 2 bases from J, with 10 bases between. The CDR3 sequence is CASSSNPDTDTQYF. For the CDR3, the DNA is TGTGCCAGCAGCTCGAACCCTGACACAGATACGCAGTATTTT.